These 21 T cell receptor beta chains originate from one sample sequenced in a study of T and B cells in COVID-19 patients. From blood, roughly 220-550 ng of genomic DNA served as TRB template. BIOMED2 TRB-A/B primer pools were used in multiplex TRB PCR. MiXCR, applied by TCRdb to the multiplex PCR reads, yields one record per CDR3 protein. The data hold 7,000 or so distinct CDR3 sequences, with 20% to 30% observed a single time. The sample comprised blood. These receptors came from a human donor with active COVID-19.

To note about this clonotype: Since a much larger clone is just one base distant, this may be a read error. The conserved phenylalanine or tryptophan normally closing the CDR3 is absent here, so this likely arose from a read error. The CDR3 is CASSLDGGDNEQFL. As DNA, the CDR3 is TGTGCCAGCAGCTTAGACGGGGGGGACAATGAGCAGTTCCTC. This chain connects TRBV7-9 to TRBJ2-1; TRBD2 aligns across 8 bases. The CDR3 has 14 amino acids. Losses at the gene ends were 1 base for V and 5 bases for J; bases not matched to a gene: 1. Germline values: CDR1 SEHNR, CDR2 FQNEAQ (reference sequence).

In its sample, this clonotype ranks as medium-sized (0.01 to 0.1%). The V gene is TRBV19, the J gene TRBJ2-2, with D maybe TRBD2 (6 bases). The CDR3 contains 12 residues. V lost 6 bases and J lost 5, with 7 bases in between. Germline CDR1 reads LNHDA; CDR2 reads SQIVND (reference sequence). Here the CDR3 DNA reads TGTGCCAGTAGGACTAGAACCGGGGAGCTGTTTTTT. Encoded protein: CASRTRTGELFF. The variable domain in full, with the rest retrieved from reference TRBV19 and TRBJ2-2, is DGGITQSPKYLFRKEGQNVTLSCEQNLNHDAMYWYRQDPGQGLRLIYYSQIVNDFQKGDIAEGYSVSREKKESFPLTVTSAQKNPTAFYLCASRTRTGELFFGEGSRLTVL.

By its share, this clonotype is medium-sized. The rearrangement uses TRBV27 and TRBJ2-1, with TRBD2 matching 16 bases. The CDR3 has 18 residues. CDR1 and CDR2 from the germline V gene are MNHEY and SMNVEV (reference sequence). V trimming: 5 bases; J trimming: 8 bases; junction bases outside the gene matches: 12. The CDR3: CASSTSTGTSGRVDEQFF. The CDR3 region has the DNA TGTGCCAGCAGTACCTCTACCGGGACTAGCGGGAGGGTCGATGAGCAGTTCTTC.

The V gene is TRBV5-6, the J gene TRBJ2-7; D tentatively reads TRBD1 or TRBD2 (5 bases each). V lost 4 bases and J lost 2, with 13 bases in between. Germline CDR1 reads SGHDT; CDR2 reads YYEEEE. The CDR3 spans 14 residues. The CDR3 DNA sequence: TGTGCCAGCAGCCGACCGGGGCTTACCTACGAGCAGTACTTC. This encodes CASSRPGLTYEQYF.

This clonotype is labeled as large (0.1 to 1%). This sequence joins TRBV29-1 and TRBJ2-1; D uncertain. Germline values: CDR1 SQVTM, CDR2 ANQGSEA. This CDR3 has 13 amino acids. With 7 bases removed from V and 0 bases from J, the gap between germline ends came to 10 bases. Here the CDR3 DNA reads TGCAGCGCCGCCACCCTCTCCTACAATGAGCAGTTCTTC. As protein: CSAATLSYNEQFF.

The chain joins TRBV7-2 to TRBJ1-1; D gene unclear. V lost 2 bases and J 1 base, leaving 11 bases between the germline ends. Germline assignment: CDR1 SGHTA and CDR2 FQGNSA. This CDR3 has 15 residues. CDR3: CASSLLSVGNTEAFF. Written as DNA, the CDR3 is TGTGCCAGCAGCTTATTATCGGTAGGGAACACTGAAGCTTTCTTT. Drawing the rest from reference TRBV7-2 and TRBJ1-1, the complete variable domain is GAGVSQSPSNKVTEKGKDVELRCDPISGHTALYWYRQSLGQGLEFLIYFQGNSAPDKSGLPSDRFSAERTGGSVSTLTIQRTQQEDSAVYLCASSLLSVGNTEAFFGQGTRLTVV.

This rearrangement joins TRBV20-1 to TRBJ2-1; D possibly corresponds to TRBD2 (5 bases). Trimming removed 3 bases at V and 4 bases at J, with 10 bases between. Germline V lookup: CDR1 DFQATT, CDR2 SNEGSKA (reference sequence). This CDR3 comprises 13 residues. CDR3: CSASASGYNEQFF. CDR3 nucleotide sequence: TGCAGTGCTAGCGCCTCGGGATACAATGAGCAGTTCTTC.

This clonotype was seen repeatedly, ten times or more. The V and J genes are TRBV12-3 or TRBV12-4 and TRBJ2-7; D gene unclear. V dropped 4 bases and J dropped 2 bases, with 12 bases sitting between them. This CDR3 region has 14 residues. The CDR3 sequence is CASSSPRAPYEQYF. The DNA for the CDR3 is TGTGCCAGCAGTTCCCCCCGGGCCCCCTACGAGCAGTACTTC.

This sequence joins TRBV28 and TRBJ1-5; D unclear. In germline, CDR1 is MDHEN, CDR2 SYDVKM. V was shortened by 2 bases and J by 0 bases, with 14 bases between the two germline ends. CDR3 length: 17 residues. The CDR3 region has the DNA TGTGCCAGCAGTTTACGGGCCAGCAGCTATAGCAATCAGCCCCAGCATTTT. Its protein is CASSLRASSYSNQPQHF.

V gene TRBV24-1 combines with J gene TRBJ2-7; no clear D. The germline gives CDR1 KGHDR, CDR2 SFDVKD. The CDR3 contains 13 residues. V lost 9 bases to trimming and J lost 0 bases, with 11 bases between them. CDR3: CATGAGSSYEQYF. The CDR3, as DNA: TGTGCCACCGGTGCAGGCAGCTCCTACGAGCAGTACTTC.

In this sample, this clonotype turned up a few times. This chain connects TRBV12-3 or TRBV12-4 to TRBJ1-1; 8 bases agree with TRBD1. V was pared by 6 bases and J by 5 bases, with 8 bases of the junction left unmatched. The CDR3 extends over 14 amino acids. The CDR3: CASRERTGGTEAFF. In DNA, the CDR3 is TGTGCCAGCAGGGAACGCACAGGGGGGACTGAAGCTTTCTTT.

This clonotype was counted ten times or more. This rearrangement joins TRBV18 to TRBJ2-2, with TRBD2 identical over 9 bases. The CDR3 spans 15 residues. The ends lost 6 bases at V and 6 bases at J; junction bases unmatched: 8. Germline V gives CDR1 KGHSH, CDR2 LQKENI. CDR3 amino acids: CASSRREGQAGELFF. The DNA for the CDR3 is TGTGCCAGCTCGCGGCGGGAGGGCCAAGCCGGGGAGCTGTTTTTT.

CDR3 sequence reads: CASSFGQGSSYNEQFF. In DNA, the CDR3 is TGTGCCAGCAGCTTTGGACAGGGGAGCTCCTACAATGAGCAGTTCTTC. The V and J genes are TRBV5-6 and TRBJ2-1, with 9 bases identical to TRBD1. The V segment lost 2 bases and the J segment 0 bases; nucleotides outside the gene matches: 3. Germline V gene sequence: CDR1 SGHDT, CDR2 YYEEEE. The CDR3 spans 16 residues.

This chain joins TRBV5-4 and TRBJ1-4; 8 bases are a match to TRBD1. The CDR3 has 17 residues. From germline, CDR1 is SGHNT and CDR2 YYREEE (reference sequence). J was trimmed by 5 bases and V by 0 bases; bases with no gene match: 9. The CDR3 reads CASSLVAGGIENEKLFF. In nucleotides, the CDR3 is TGTGCCAGCAGCTTGGTCGCAGGGGGCATAGAGAATGAAAAACTGTTTTTT.

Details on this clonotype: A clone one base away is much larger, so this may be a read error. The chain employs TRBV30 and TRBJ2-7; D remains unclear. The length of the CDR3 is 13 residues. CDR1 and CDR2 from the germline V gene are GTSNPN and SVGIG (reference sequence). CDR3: CAWCVSLYYEQYF. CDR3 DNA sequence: TGTGCCTGGTGTGTCTCCCTATACTACGAGCAGTACTTC.

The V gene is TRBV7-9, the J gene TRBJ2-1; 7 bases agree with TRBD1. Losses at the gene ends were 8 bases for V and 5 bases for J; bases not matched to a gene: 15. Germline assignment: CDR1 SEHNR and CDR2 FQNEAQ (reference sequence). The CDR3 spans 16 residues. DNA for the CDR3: TGTGCCAGCCTTTCCCCGAAGACAGGGATTAACAATGAGCAGTTCTTC. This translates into CASLSPKTGINNEQFF.

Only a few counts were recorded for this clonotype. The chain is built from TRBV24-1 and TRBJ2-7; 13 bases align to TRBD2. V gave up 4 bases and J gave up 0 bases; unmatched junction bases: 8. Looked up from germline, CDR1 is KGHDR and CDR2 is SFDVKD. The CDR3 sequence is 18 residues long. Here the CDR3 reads CATSDSDGTSGVSYEQYF. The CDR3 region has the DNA TGTGCCACCAGTGACTCCGACGGGACTAGCGGGGTCTCCTACGAGCAGTACTTC.

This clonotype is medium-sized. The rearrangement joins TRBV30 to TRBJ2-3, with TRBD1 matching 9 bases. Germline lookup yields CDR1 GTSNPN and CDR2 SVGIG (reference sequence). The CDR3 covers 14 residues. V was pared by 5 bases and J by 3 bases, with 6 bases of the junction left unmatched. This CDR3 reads CAWVDRGGTDTQYF. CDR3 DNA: TGTGCCTGGGTGGACAGGGGAGGGACAGATACGCAGTATTTT.

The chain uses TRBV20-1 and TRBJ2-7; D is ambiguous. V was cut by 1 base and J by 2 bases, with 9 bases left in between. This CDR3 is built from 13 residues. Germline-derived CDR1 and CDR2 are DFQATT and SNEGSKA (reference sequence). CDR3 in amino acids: CSARVVVPYEQYF. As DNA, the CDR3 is TGCAGTGCTAGAGTTGTGGTTCCCTACGAGCAGTACTTC.

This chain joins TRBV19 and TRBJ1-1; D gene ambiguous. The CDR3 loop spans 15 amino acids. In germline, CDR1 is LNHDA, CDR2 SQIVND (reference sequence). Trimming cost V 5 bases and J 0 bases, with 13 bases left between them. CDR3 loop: CASSSHRSVNTEAFF. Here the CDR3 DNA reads TGTGCCAGTAGTTCACATCGTTCCGTGAACACTGAAGCTTTCTTT. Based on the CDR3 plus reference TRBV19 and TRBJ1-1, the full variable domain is DGGITQSPKYLFRKEGQNVTLSCEQNLNHDAMYWYRQDPGQGLRLIYYSQIVNDFQKGDIAEGYSVSREKKESFPLTVTSAQKNPTAFYLCASSSHRSVNTEAFFGQGTRLTVV.

The CDR3 spells CASSSLAGEETQYF. Here the CDR3 DNA reads TGTGCCAGCAGCTCTCTAGCGGGAGAAGAGACCCAGTACTTC. The chain carries TRBV12-3 or TRBV12-4 and TRBJ2-5; 10 nucleotides align to TRBD2. This CDR3 region has 14 residues. The V and J ends lost 6 bases and 3 bases, in that order; junction bases with no gene match: 4.